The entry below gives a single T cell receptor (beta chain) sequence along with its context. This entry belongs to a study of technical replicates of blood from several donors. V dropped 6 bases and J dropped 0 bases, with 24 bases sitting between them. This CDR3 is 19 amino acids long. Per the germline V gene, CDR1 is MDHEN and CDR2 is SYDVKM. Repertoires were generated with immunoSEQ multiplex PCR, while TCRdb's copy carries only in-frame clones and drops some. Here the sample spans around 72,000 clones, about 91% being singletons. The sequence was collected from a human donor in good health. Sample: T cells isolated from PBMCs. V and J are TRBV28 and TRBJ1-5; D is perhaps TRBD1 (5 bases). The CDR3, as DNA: TGTGCCAGCAGCAACACCAGGGTACCCCGTGTATATAGCAATCAGCCCCAGCATTTT. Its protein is CASSNTRVPRVYSNQPQHF.